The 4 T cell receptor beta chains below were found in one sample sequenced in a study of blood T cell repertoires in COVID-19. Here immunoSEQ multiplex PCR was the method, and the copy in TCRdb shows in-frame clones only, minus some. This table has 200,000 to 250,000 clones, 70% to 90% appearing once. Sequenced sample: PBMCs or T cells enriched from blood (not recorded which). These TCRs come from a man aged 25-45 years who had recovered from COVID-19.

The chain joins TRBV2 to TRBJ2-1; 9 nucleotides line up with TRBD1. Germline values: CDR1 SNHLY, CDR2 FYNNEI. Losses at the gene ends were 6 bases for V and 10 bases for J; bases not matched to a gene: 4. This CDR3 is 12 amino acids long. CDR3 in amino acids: CASRGDRGEQFF. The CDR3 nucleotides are TGTGCCAGCAGGGGAGACAGGGGGGAGCAGTTCTTC.

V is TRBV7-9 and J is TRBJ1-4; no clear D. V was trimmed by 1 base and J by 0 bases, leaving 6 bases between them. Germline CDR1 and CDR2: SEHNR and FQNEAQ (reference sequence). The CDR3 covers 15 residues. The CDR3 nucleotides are TGTGCCAGCAGCTTAGACGGAGCAACTAATGAAAAACTGTTTTTT. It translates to CASSLDGATNEKLFF.

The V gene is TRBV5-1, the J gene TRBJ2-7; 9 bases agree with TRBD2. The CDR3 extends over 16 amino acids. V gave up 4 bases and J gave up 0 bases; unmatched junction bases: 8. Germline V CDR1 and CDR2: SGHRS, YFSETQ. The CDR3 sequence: CASSPLAGVSSYEQYF. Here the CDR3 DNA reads TGCGCCAGCAGCCCATTAGCGGGGGTAAGCTCCTACGAGCAGTACTTC. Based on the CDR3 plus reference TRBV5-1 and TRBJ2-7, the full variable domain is KAGVTQTPRYLIKTRGQQVTLSCSPISGHRSVSWYQQTPGQGLQFLFEYFSETQRNKGNFPGRFSGRQFSNSRSEMNVSTLELGDSALYLCASSPLAGVSSYEQYFGPGTRLTVT.

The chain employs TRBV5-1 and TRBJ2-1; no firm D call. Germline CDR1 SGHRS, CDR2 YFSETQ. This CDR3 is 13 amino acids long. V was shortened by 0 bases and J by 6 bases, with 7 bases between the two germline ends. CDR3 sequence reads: CASSLDSSNEQFF. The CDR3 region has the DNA TGCGCCAGCAGCTTGGACAGCTCCAATGAGCAGTTCTTC.